Listed below are T cell receptor beta chains from one sample, sequenced in a study of T cells after yellow fever vaccination. TCRdb ran MiXCR on the 5' RACE reads and lists one entry per CDR3 protein. This sample has approximately 330,000 distinct CDR3 sequences, with 4.1% found just once. This specimen consisted of PBMCs, obtained 5 days after the yellow fever booster vaccination. These receptor sequences come from a man between 18 and 29 years old who received the YFV17D yellow fever vaccine. Both conserved end residues are part of each CDR3. A D gene is named only where the DNA matches it firmly. Not every row has a clone size; where given, it reads once, few, many or a size class.

size | J | D | V | CDR3 | DNA
- | TRBJ2-1 | TRBD2 | TRBV5-1 | CASSPIPPGGGGLFDNEQFF | TGCGCCAGCAGCCCTATACCCCCGGGCGGGGGGGGCCTTTTCGACAATGAGCAGTTCTTC
few | TRBJ1-1 | - | TRBV9 | CASSTPGGGTEAFF | TGTGCCAGCAGCACACCGGGGGGGGGCACTGAAGCTTTCTTT
few | TRBJ2-3 | TRBD1 | TRBV5-6 | CASMDRRTTDTQYF | TGTGCCAGCATGGACAGGAGGACCACAGATACGCAGTATTTT
- | TRBJ2-2 | - | TRBV7-3 | CASSLGGGNTGELFF | TGTGCCAGCAGCTTGGGCGGGGGCAACACCGGGGAGCTGTTTTTT
many | TRBJ1-1 | - | TRBV5-1 | CASSLTTNTEAFF | TGCGCCAGCAGCTTGACCACGAACACTGAAGCTTTCTTT
- | TRBJ2-1 | TRBD2 | TRBV6-5 | CASSYRELAWVEQFF | TGTGCCAGCAGTTACCGAGAACTAGCGTGGGTTGAGCAGTTCTTC
- | TRBJ2-1 | TRBD2 | TRBV5-6 | CASCGGGAYEQFF | TGTGCCAGCTGCGGCGGGGGGGCTTACGAGCAGTTCTTC
- | TRBJ1-1 | TRBD1 | TRBV7-2 | CASSLRGLGEAFF | TGTGCCAGCAGCTTAAGGGGGCTGGGTGAAGCTTTCTTT
few | TRBJ1-4 | TRBD1 | TRBV7-2 | CASSLRYRGLNEKLFF | TGTGCCAGCAGCTTAAGATACAGGGGGCTAAATGAAAAACTGTTTTTT
few | TRBJ2-1 | - | TRBV6-5 | CASSSGVSEQFF | TGTGCCAGCAGTTCCGGGGTCAGTGAGCAGTTCTTC
many | TRBJ2-2 | - | TRBV20-1 | CSARVAGMNTGELFF | TGCAGTGCTAGAGTTGCAGGGATGAACACCGGGGAGCTGTTTTTT
few | TRBJ1-1 | - | TRBV6-1 | CASSDNRRNTEAFF | TGTGCCAGCAGTGATAACAGGAGGAACACTGAAGCTTTCTTT
few | TRBJ2-1 | TRBD2 | TRBV7-8 | CASSPGLAVSNEQFF | TGTGCCAGCAGCCCGGGACTAGCGGTCTCCAATGAGCAGTTCTTC
few | TRBJ1-2 | - | TRBV3-1 | CASSHLRAGYGYTF | TGTGCCAGCAGCCATCTTAGGGCCGGCTATGGCTACACCTTC
few | TRBJ2-5 | TRBD1 | TRBV25-1 | CASSAWDRVYLTETQYF | TGTGCCAGCAGTGCCTGGGACAGGGTTTATTTGACGGAGACCCAGTACTTC
- | TRBJ1-6 | TRBD1 | TRBV3-1 | CASSQDDSTGHFLSLHF | TGTGCCAGCAGCCAAGACGACTCGACAGGGCACTTCCTTTCCCTCCACTTT
many | TRBJ2-7 | - | TRBV3-1 | CASSQFLGVQQYF | TGTGCCAGCAGCCAATTCCTGGGGGTTCAGCAGTACTTC
many | TRBJ1-1 | - | TRBV2 | CASRSLATEAFF | TGTGCCAGCAGGTCGTTGGCCACTGAAGCTTTCTTT
few | TRBJ1-5 | TRBD1 | TRBV28 | CASTHGQGKNQPQHF | TGTGCCAGCACCCATGGACAGGGGAAGAATCAGCCCCAGCATTTT
few | TRBJ1-1 | - | TRBV6-5 | CASSPWEGSAFF | TGTGCCAGCAGTCCCTGGGAGGGATCAGCTTTCTTT
few | TRBJ1-4 | - | TRBV11-2 | CASSINQEKLFF | TGTGCCAGCAGCATAAATCAAGAAAAACTGTTTTTT
- | TRBJ2-2 | TRBD2 | TRBV28 | CASSFGASGGAGTGELFF | TGTGCCAGCAGTTTCGGGGCTAGCGGGGGGGCTGGCACCGGGGAGCTGTTTTTT
many | TRBJ1-1 | - | TRBV12-3/TRBV12-4 | CASSPLYGAVNTEAFF | TGTGCCAGCAGTCCTCTGTACGGGGCCGTAAACACTGAAGCTTTCTTT
- | TRBJ2-5 | - | TRBV20-1 | CSARRLAGRYETQYF | TGCAGTGCTCGCCGTTTAGCAGGGAGGTATGAGACCCAGTACTTC
few | TRBJ2-7 | - | TRBV4-2 | CASSQDENANYEQYF | TGTGCCAGCAGCCAAGATGAGAACGCGAACTACGAGCAGTACTTC
- | TRBJ2-1 | - | TRBV4-1 | CASSSRQAQFF | TGCGCCAGCAGCTCCCGACAGGCTCAGTTCTTC
few | TRBJ1-4 | - | TRBV29-1 | CSAYRGGEKLFF | TGCAGCGCCTACCGGGGCGGTGAAAAACTGTTTTTT
- | TRBJ2-7 | - | TRBV6-1 | CASSEADISYEQYF | TGTGCCAGCAGTGAAGCGGATATCTCCTACGAGCAGTACTTC
many | TRBJ1-6 | TRBD1 | TRBV30 | CAWHRDRATTLHF | TGTGCCTGGCACCGGGACAGGGCAACGACCCTCCACTTT
many | TRBJ2-1 | - | TRBV5-1 | CASSHRFDGNEQFF | TGCGCCAGCAGCCATAGATTCGACGGGAATGAGCAGTTCTTC
- | TRBJ2-3 | - | TRBV6-5 | CASRTTGHTQYF | TGTGCCAGCAGAACTACAGGGCACACGCAGTATTTT
- | TRBJ1-2 | - | TRBV10-3 | CAISDSQTRRYGYTF | TGTGCCATCAGTGACTCACAGACCCGACGCTATGGCTACACCTTC
many | TRBJ2-1 | TRBD2 | TRBV20-1 | CSAPRVAGGRNEQFF | TGCAGTGCTCCCCGGGTAGCGGGGGGGCGGAATGAGCAGTTCTTC
many | TRBJ2-3 | TRBD2 | TRBV28 | CASSGTSGGQDTQYF | TGTGCCAGCAGCGGGACTAGCGGGGGACAAGATACGCAGTATTTT
few | TRBJ2-5 | TRBD1 | TRBV12-3/TRBV12-4 | CASSPRLTGFQETQYF | TGTGCCAGCAGCCCCCGGCTGACAGGGTTCCAAGAGACCCAGTACTTC
few | TRBJ2-3 | - | TRBV28 | CASGFGPADLDTQYF | TGTGCCAGCGGATTTGGGCCCGCGGATCTAGATACGCAGTATTTT
- | TRBJ2-1 | TRBD2 | TRBV3-1 | CASSYSAGGRNEQFF | TGTGCCAGCAGCTACTCTGCGGGGGGGCGCAATGAGCAGTTCTTC
- | TRBJ2-1 | - | TRBV5-6 | CASSMLRYNEQFF | TGTGCCAGCAGCATGCTTCGCTACAATGAGCAGTTCTTC
few | TRBJ2-1 | - | TRBV7-2 | CASSHPVAGGADHPFF | -
few | TRBJ1-1 | TRBD1 | TRBV9 | CASSVEGQGYTEAFF | TGTGCCAGCAGCGTAGAAGGACAGGGGTACACTGAAGCTTTCTTT
many | TRBJ2-5 | TRBD2 | TRBV7-9 | CASTLAGDKETQYF | TGTGCCAGCACACTAGCGGGGGACAAAGAGACCCAGTACTTC
few | TRBJ2-5 | - | TRBV29-1 | CSANVGQRETQYF | TGCAGCGCGAATGTCGGACAGAGAGAGACCCAGTACTTC